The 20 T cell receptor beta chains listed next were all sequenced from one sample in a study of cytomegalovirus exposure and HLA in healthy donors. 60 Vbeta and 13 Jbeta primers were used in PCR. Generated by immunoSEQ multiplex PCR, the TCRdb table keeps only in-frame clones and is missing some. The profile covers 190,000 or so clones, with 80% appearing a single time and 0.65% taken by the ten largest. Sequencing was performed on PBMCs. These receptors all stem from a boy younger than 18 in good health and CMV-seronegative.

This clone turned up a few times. CDR3 region: CASRSRAGDGEYEQFF. In DNA form, the CDR3 reads TGTGCCAGCAGATCTCGAGCGGGAGACGGAGAATATGAGCAGTTCTTC. V and J are TRBV7-9 and TRBJ2-1; 8 positions agree with TRBD2. Germline V gene data show CDR1 as SEHNR and CDR2 as FQNEAQ (reference sequence). After removal of 6 bases from V and 8 bases from J, the junction contained 15 bases not matched to a gene. The CDR3 spans 16 residues.

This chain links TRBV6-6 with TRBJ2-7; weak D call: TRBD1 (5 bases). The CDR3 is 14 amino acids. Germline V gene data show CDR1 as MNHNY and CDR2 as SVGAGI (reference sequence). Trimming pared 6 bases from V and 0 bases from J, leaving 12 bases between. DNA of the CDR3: TGTGCCAGCAGGTCACAGGATAGCTCCTACGAGCAGTACTTC. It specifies CASRSQDSSYEQYF.

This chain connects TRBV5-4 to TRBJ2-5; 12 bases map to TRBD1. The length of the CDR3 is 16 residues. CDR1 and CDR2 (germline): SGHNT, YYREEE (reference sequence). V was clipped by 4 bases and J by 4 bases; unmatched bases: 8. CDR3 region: CASSDPGQGAGETQYF. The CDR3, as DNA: TGTGCCAGCAGCGATCCGGGACAGGGGGCCGGAGAGACCCAGTACTTC.

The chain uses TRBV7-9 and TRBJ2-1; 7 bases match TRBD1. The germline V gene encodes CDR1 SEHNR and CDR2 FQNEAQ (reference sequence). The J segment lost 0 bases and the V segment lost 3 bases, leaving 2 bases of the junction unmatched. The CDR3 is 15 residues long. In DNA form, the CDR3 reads TGTGCCAGCAGCTTGGGACAGACCTCCTACAATGAGCAGTTCTTC. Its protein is CASSLGQTSYNEQFF. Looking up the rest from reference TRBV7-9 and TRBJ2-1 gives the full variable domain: DTGVSQNPRHKITKRGQNVTFRCDPISEHNRLYWYRQTLGQGPEFLTYFQNEAQLEKSRLLSDRFSAERPKGSFSTLEIQRTEQGDSAMYLCASSLGQTSYNEQFFGPGTRLTVL.

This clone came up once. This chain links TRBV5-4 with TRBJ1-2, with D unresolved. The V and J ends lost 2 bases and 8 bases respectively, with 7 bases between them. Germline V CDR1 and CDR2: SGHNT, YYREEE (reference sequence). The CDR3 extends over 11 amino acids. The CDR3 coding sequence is TGTGCCAGCAGCTTTCTTGGCGGCTACACCTTC. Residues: CASSFLGGYTF. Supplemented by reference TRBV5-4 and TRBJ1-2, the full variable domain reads ETGVTQSPTHLIKTRGQQVTLRCSSQSGHNTVSWYQQALGQGPQFIFQYYREEENGRGNFPPRFSGLQFPNYSSELNVNALELDDSALYLCASSFLGGYTFGSGTRLTVV.

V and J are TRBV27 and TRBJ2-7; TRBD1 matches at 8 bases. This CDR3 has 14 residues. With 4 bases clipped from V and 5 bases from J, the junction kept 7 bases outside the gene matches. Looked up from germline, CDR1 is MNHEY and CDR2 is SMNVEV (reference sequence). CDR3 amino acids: CASSSSDRDDEQYF. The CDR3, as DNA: TGTGCCAGCAGTTCCTCGGACAGGGACGACGAGCAGTACTTC.

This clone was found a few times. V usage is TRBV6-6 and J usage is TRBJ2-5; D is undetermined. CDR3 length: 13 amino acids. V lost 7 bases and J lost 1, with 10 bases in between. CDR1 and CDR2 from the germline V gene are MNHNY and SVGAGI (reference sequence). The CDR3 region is CASNVRSQETQYF. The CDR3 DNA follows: TGTGCCAGCAATGTGCGGTCCCAAGAGACCCAGTACTTC.

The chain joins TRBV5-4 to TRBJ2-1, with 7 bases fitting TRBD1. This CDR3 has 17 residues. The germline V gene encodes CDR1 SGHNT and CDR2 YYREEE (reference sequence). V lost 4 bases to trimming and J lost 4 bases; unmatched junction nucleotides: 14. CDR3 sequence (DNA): TGTGCCAGCAGCGTACTACAGGGGACCAGGGGATACAATGAGCAGTTCTTC. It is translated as CASSVLQGTRGYNEQFF.

CDR3 in DNA: TGTGCCTGGGGACAGGGTGACTATGGCTACACCTTC. Protein: CAWGQGDYGYTF. V usage is TRBV30 and J usage is TRBJ1-2; the match to TRBD1 covers 8 bases. Germline CDR1 and CDR2: GTSNPN and SVGIG (reference sequence). V shed 5 bases, J shed 3 bases, and the junction held 2 bases outside the gene matches. The CDR3 covers 12 residues.

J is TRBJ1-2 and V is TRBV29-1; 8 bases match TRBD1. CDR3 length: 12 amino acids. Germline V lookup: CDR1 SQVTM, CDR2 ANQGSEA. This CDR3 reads CCEQGADHGYTF. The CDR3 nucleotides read TGCTGTGAGCAGGGGGCAGACCATGGCTACACCTTC. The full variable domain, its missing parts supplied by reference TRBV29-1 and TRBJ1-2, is SAVISQKPSRDICQRGTSLTIQCQVDSQVTMMFWYRQQPGQSLTLIATANQGSEATYESGFVIDKFPISRPNLTFSTLTVSNMSPEDSSIYLCCEQGADHGYTFGSGTRLTVV.

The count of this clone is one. CDR3 loop: CASSQDLGGLGETQYF. DNA for the CDR3: TGCGCCAGCAGCCAAGATCTTGGGGGCTTGGGAGAGACCCAGTACTTC. This sequence joins TRBV4-1 and TRBJ2-5; maybe TRBD1 (6 bases). The CDR3 is 16 residues long. Per the germline V gene, CDR1 is MGHRA and CDR2 is YSYEKL. With 0 bases removed from V and 4 bases from J, the gap between germline ends came to 15 bases.

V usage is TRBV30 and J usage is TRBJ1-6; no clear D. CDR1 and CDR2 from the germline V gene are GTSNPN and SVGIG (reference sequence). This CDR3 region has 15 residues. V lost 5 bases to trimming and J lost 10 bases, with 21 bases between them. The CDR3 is CAWALSFRWRSPLHF. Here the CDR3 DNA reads TGTGCCTGGGCCTTGTCGTTCAGGTGGCGATCACCCCTCCACTTT.

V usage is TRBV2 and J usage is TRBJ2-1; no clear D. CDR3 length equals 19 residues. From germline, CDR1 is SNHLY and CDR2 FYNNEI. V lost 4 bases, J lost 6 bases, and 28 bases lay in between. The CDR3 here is CASSVPGVPSPKSINEQFF. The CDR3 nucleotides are TGTGCCAGCAGTGTCCCTGGAGTTCCATCCCCTAAATCGATCAATGAGCAGTTCTTC.

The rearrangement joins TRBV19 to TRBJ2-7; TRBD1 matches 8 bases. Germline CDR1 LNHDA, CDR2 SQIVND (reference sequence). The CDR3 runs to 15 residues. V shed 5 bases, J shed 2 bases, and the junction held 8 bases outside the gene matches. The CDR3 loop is CASSASETGAYEQYF. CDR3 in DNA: TGTGCCAGTAGTGCCTCCGAGACAGGGGCCTACGAGCAGTACTTC. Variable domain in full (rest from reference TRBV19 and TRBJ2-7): DGGITQSPKYLFRKEGQNVTLSCEQNLNHDAMYWYRQDPGQGLRLIYYSQIVNDFQKGDIAEGYSVSREKKESFPLTVTSAQKNPTAFYLCASSASETGAYEQYFGPGTRLTVT.

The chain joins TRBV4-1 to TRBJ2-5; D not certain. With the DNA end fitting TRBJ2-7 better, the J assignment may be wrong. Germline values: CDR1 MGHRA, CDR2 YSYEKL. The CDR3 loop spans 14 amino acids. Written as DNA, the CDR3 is TGCGCCAGCAGCCAAGCACCCAGGTCCTACGAGCAGTACTTC. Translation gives CASSQAPRSYEQYF.

CDR3 nucleotides: TGTGCCAGCAGCCAGAACAGAGACACCATATATTTT. It is translated as CASSQNRDTIYF. This chain uses TRBV7-9 with TRBJ1-3; no firm D call. Trimming took 5 bases from V and 8 from J, leaving 10 bases between them. CDR3 length equals 12 residues. CDR1 is SEHNR, CDR2 FQNEAQ, per germline (reference sequence).

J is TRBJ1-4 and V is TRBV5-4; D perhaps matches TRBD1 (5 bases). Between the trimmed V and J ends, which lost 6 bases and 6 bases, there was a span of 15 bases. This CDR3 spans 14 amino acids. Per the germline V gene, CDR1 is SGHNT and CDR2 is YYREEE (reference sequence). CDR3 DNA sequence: TGTGCCAGCAAGGGTGGGCCGGGGGATGAAAAACTGTTTTTT. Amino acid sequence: CASKGGPGDEKLFF.

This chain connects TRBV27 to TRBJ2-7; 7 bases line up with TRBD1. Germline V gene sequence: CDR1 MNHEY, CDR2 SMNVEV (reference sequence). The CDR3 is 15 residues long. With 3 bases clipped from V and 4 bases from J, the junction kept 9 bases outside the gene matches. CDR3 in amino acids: CASSLVGGLYYEQYF. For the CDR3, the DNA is TGTGCCAGCAGTTTGGTAGGGGGCCTTTATTACGAGCAGTACTTC.

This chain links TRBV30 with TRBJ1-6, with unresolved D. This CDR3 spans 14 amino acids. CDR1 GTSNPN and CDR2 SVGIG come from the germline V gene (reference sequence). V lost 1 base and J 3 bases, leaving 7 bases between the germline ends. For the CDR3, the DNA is TGTGCCTGGAGTGGTCCCATCTATAATTCACCCCTCCACTTT. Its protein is CAWSGPIYNSPLHF. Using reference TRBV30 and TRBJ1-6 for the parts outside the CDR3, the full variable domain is SQTIHQWPATLVQPVGSPLSLECTVEGTSNPNLYWYRQAAGRGLQLLFYSVGIGQISSEVPQNLSASRPQDRQFILSSKKLLLSDSGFYLCAWSGPIYNSPLHFGNGTRLTVT.

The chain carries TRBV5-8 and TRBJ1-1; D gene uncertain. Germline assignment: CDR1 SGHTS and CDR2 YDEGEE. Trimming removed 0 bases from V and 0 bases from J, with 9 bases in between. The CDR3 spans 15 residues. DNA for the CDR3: TGTGCCAGCAGCTTGGATCCGAACATGAACACTGAAGCTTTCTTT. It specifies CASSLDPNMNTEAFF.